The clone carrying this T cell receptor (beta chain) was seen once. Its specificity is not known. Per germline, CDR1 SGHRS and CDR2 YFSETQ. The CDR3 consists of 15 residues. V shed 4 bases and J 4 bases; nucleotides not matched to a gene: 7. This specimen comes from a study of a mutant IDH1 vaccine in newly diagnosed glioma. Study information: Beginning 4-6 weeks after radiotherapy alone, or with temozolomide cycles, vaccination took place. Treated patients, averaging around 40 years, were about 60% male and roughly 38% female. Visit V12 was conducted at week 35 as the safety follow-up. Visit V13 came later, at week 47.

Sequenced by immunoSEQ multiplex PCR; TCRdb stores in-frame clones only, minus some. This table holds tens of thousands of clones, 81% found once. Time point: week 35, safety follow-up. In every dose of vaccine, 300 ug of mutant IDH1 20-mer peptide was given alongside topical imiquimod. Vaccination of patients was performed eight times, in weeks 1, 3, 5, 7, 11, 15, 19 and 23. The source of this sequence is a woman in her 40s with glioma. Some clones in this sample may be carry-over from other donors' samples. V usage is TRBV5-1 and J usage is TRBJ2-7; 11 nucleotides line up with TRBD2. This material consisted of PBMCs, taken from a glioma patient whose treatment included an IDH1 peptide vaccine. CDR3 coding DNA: TGCGCCAGCAGCCTAACTAGCGGGAGTATTTACGAGCAGTACTTC. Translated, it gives CASSLTSGSIYEQYF.